This is a list of T cell receptor beta chains from one sample in a study of blood T cells in healthy people across ages. TCRdb reprocessed the 5' RACE reads via MiXCR and lists one record per CDR3 protein. The table lists 1 million or so distinct CDR3 sequences, under 55% of them singletons, with about 20% in the top ten. The sequenced material came from blood. The receptors come from a woman aged 60 to 75 in good health. CDR3s include the opening cysteine and the closing phenylalanine or tryptophan. Each record gives: V gene, clone size, J gene, D gene, CDR3 DNA, CDR3 protein. A D gene is named only where the DNA matches it firmly. Clone size, where shown, is once, few, many, or a class for clones that have expanded.

>TRBV7-9|.|TRBJ1-2|.
TGTGCCAGCAGCTTTCGAACAGGTATCGATGGCTACACCTTC
CASSFRTGIDGYTF
>TRBV5-1|.|TRBJ2-5|.
TGCGCCAGCAGCTTGGATTCGCGTAGAATTGGTGACCAAGAGACCCAGTACTTC
CASSLDSRRIGDQETQYF
>TRBV6-6|.|TRBJ1-5|.
TGTGCCAGCAGTCGACAGGCTTATCAGCCCCAGCATTTT
CASSRQAYQPQHF
>TRBV29-1|.|TRBJ2-1|.
TGCAGCGTTGTCCCAGGGGGGATGCAAGAGACCCAGTTCTTC
CSVVPGGMQETQFF
>TRBV11-2|few|TRBJ2-1|.
TGTGCCAGCAGCCACCTCGACAGGATCAACAATGAGCAGTTCTTC
CASSHLDRINNEQFF
>TRBV3-1|.|TRBJ2-3|TRBD2
TGTGCCAGCAACCTTAGGACTAGCGGGGGTCATACGCAGTATTTT
CASNLRTSGGHTQYF
>TRBV28|.|TRBJ1-6|.
TGTGCCAGCAGTCCTCTGACAGATCCACCCCTCCACTTT
CASSPLTDPPLHF
>TRBV5-1|few|TRBJ2-1|TRBD2
TGCGCCAGCAGCAGTGGACTCACTAGCGGGAGGGCCACTTATGAGCAGTTCTTC
CASSSGLTSGRATYEQFF
>TRBV29-1|.|TRBJ2-5|TRBD2
TGCAGCGCCTCCCCGGGCGGGGGATGGGAGACCCAGTACTTC
CSASPGGGWETQYF
>TRBV2|few|TRBJ2-7|.
TGTGCCAGCTTTGCCTGGGAGAGCTACGAGCAGTACTTC
CASFAWESYEQYF
>TRBV5-5|few|TRBJ2-3|.
TGTGCCAGCAGCTTGGAAGGCGCCCGGGGAGATACGCAGTATTTT
CASSLEGARGDTQYF
>TRBV6-5|.|TRBJ2-7|.
TGTGCCGGCAGTCCGGACGAGCAGTACTTC
CAGSPDEQYF
>TRBV9|few|TRBJ2-5|.
TGTGCCAGCAGCCACGGCGGGACCTACCAAGAGACCCAGTACTTC
CASSHGGTYQETQYF
>TRBV20-1|few|TRBJ2-7|TRBD2
TGCAGTGCTAGTAGTGCTAGCGGGATCCACGAGCAGTACTTC
CSASSASGIHEQYF
>TRBV27|.|TRBJ2-3|.
TGTGCCAGCAGTTTCCAGGGATGGAGACTTAGCACAGATACGCAGTATTTT
CASSFQGWRLSTDTQYF
>TRBV7-2|few|TRBJ1-6|.
TGTGCCAGCAGCAAAGGGGGAAGCTCCTATAATTCACCCCTCCACTTT
CASSKGGSSYNSPLHF
>TRBV6-6|.|TRBJ1-5|.
TGTGCCAGCAGTTACCCAGACGGGGAAACCTCCAATCAGCCCCAGCATTTT
CASSYPDGETSNQPQHF
>TRBV29-1|.|TRBJ1-4|.
TGCAGCGTTAGTATAGAGGCAACTAATGAAAAACTGTTTTTT
CSVSIEATNEKLFF
>TRBV20-1|.|TRBJ1-4|.
TGCAGTGCTAGAGATTTGGGCGGAACTAATGAAAAACTGTTTTTT
CSARDLGGTNEKLFF
>TRBV7-2|.|TRBJ2-5|TRBD2
TGTGCCAGCAGCCGGACTAGCGGGGGGCAAGAGACCCAGTACTTC
CASSRTSGGQETQYF
>TRBV5-1|.|TRBJ2-5|TRBD2
TGCGCCAGCAGCTGGGGGATTCTAGTAGCGGGTGAGGAGACCCAGTACTTC
CASSWGILVAGEETQYF
>TRBV7-9|.|TRBJ2-1|TRBD2
TGTGCCAGCAGCCCCAGGGAGGGCAATGGGCAGTTCTTC
CASSPREGNGQFF
>TRBV5-1|.|TRBJ1-2|.
TGCGCCAGCAGCTTGGGGGGACACCTTTTATATGGCTACACCTTC
CASSLGGHLLYGYTF
>TRBV4-1|.|TRBJ1-1|.
TGCGCCAGCAGCCAAGAGCAGGGTAGGGCATTGGCTGAAGCTTTCTTT
CASSQEQGRALAEAFF
>TRBV19|.|TRBJ2-3|.
TGTGCCAGTAGTATAGCCCCCAAGAGGGGGGTCCAGGGAGCAGATACGCAGTATTTT
CASSIAPKRGVQGADTQYF